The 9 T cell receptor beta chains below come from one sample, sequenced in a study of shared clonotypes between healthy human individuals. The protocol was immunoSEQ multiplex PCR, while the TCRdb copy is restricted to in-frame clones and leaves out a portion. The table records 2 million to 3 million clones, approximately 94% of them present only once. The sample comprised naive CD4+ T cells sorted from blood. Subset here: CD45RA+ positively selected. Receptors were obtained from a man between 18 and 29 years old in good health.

The CDR3 region is CASSYLQDEQYF. In DNA, the CDR3 is TGTGCCAGCAGTTACCTGCAGGACGAGCAGTACTTC. The genes are TRBV6-5 and TRBJ2-7; D is unclear. V lost 2 bases and J lost 5, with 7 bases in between. The CDR3 is 12 amino acids. The germline CDR1 and CDR2 sequences are MNHEY and SVGAGI.

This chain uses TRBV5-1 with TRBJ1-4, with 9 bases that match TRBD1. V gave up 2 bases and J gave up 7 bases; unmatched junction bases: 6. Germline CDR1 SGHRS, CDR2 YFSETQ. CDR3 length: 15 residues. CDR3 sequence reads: CASSFTGGDGEKLFF. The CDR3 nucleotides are TGCGCCAGCAGCTTTACAGGGGGCGATGGTGAAAAACTGTTTTTT.

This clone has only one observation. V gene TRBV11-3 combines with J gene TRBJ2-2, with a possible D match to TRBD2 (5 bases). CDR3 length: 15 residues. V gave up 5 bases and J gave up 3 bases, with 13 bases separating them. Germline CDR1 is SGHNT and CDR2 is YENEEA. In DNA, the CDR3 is TGTGCCAGCAGCCGGCGGGCTGGAGACACCGGGGAGCTGTTTTTT. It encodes CASSRRAGDTGELFF.

The CDR3 DNA is TGTGCCAGCAGGTCACGGCGGGGGGTTTATGGCTACACCTTC. It specifies CASRSRRGVYGYTF. V gene TRBV28 combines with J gene TRBJ1-2; D is possibly TRBD1 (5 bases). V lost 6 bases, J lost 5 bases, and 16 bases lay in between. The CDR3 has 14 amino acids. Germline CDR1 MDHEN, CDR2 SYDVKM.

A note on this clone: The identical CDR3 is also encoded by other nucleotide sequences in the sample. The CDR3 nucleotides are TGCGCCAGCAGCCACCCCTTGGATACGCAGTATTTT. Protein: CASSHPLDTQYF. The chain carries TRBV4-1 and TRBJ2-3; no reliable D call. Germline V gene sequence: CDR1 MGHRA, CDR2 YSYEKL. V was pared by 3 bases and J by 6 bases, with 7 bases between. This CDR3 has 12 residues.

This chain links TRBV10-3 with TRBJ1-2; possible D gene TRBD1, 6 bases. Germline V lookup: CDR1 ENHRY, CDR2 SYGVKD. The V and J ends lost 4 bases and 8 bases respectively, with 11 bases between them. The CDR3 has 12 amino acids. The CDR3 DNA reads TGTGCCATCAGTGTCGGGGGCAGGGGCTACACCTTC. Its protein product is CAISVGGRGYTF.

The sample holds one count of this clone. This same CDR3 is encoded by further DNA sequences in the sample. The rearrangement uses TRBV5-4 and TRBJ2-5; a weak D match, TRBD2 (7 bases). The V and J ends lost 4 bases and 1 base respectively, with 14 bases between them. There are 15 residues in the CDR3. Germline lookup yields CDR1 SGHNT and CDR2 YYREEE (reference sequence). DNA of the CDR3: TGTGCCAGCAGCCTCCGAGGGGGGGCCCAAGAGACCCAGTACTTC. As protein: CASSLRGGAQETQYF.

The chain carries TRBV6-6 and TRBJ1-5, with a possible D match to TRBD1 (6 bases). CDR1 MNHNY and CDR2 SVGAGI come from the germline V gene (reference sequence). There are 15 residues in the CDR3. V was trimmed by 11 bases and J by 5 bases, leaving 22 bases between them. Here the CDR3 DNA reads TGTGCCGCCGACGAAGGGGGAAGGAGTGATCAGCCCCAGCATTTT. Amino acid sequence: CAADEGGRSDQPQHF.

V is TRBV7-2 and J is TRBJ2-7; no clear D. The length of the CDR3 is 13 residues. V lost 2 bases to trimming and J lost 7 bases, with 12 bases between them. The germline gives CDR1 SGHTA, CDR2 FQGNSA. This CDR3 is CASSLPAPREQYF. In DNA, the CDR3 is TGTGCCAGCAGCTTACCTGCACCTCGAGAGCAGTACTTC.